Shown below are 29 T cell receptor beta chains from a single sample sequenced in a study of blood T cell repertoires in COVID-19. The table came from immunoSEQ multiplex PCR; TCRdb's copy has only in-frame clones and leaves some out. The top ten hold 6.2% of the sample, which has about 240,000 clones, 70% to 90% seen once. Specimen: peripheral blood. The receptors were sampled from a man in his 60s with acute or convalescent COVID-19.

This clone was found once. The V call is TRBV6-5, the J call TRBJ1-2; 7 bases agree with TRBD1. The V and J ends lost 6 bases and 3 bases, in that order; junction bases with no gene match: 7. Looked up from germline, CDR1 is MNHEY and CDR2 is SVGAGI. This CDR3 contains 14 residues. The DNA for the CDR3 is TGTGCCAGCAGACATGTAGGACAGGACTATGGCTACACCTTC. This gives the protein CASRHVGQDYGYTF.

This chain links TRBV29-1 with TRBJ1-1; D unclear. CDR3 length: 12 amino acids. The germline V and J ends were trimmed by 7 bases and 4 bases, with 13 bases remaining between them. CDR1 is SQVTM, CDR2 ANQGSEA, per germline. This CDR3 reads CSACPSRTEAFF. CDR3 DNA sequence: TGCAGCGCCTGCCCATCGCGCACTGAAGCTTTCTTT.

The rearrangement joins TRBV30 to TRBJ1-2; a possible D gene is TRBD1 (5 bases). The CDR3 runs 16 residues. V was clipped by 0 bases and J by 4 bases, with 18 bases between them. Looked up from germline, CDR1 is GTSNPN and CDR2 is SVGIG (reference sequence). The CDR3 DNA is TGTGCCTGGAGTGTAATTGTTGGGGCTTTCGCCTATGGCTACACCTTC. Translating it yields CAWSVIVGAFAYGYTF. Supplemented by reference TRBV30 and TRBJ1-2, the full variable domain reads SQTIHQWPATLVQPVGSPLSLECTVEGTSNPNLYWYRQAAGRGLQLLFYSVGIGQISSEVPQNLSASRPQDRQFILSSKKLLLSDSGFYLCAWSVIVGAFAYGYTFGSGTRLTVV.

The chain has TRBV19 and TRBJ2-3; D perhaps matches TRBD2 (5 bases). Germline loops: CDR1 LNHDA, CDR2 SQIVND (reference sequence). This CDR3 contains 15 residues. V gave up 0 bases and J gave up 1 base, with 8 bases separating them. CDR3 nucleotide sequence: TGTGCCAGTAGTATAGAGAGGAGGCGCACAGATACGCAGTATTTT. It encodes CASSIERRRTDTQYF.

The genes are TRBV5-4 and TRBJ2-7, with 14 bases matching TRBD2. CDR1 is SGHNT and CDR2 is YYREEE in the germline V gene (reference sequence). The CDR3 is made up of 17 amino acids. J was trimmed by 2 bases and V by 5 bases; bases with no gene match: 9. Here the CDR3 reads CASSVGTSGSQTYEQYF. The CDR3 region has the DNA TGTGCCAGCAGTGTTGGGACTAGCGGGAGTCAAACCTACGAGCAGTACTTC.

J is TRBJ2-7 and V is TRBV19, with unresolved D. The CDR3 contains 13 residues. The V gene's germline CDR1 is LNHDA and CDR2 SQIVND (reference sequence). V was trimmed by 2 bases and J by 4 bases, leaving 9 bases between them. The CDR3 bases are TGTGCCAGTAGTATAACCCCAACATACGAGCAGTACTTC. Translation: CASSITPTYEQYF.

This clone occurred once. The chain combines TRBV11-3 with TRBJ1-2; the D gene is possibly TRBD1 (5 bases). The germline V gene has CDR1 SGHNT and CDR2 YENEEA. Trimming shortened V by 5 bases and J by 8 bases, and 27 bases separated the two germline ends. This CDR3 is built from 17 residues. CDR3: CASSPRTSPVGGEGYTF. The CDR3 nucleotides read TGTGCCAGCAGCCCCCGTACTTCACCCGTCGGGGGGGAGGGCTACACCTTC.

V gene TRBV6-5 combines with J gene TRBJ2-7; weak D call: TRBD2 (5 bases). V lost 4 bases and J lost 2, with 12 bases in between. Germline V gives CDR1 MNHEY, CDR2 SVGAGI. CDR3 length: 14 amino acids. Here the CDR3 reads CASSSREGTYEQYF. In DNA form, the CDR3 reads TGTGCCAGCAGTTCCCGGGAAGGGACCTACGAGCAGTACTTC.

The chain has TRBV18 and TRBJ2-7; TRBD2 is a possible D gene (6 bases). With 0 bases removed from V and 2 bases from J, the gap between germline ends came to 8 bases. Germline CDR1 reads KGHSH; CDR2 reads LQKENI. The CDR3 totals 14 residues. CDR3 bases: TGTGCCAGCTCACCACCGTGGGGGGCCTACGAGCAGTACTTC. The encoded protein is CASSPPWGAYEQYF.

On this clone: At the DNA level, this CDR3 is encoded by other sequences in the same sample as well. The chain couples TRBV5-1 to TRBJ1-3; TRBD1 agrees at 8 bases. V shed 2 bases, J shed 4 bases, and the junction held 2 bases outside the gene matches. Germline assignment: CDR1 SGHRS and CDR2 YFSETQ. This CDR3 is built from 14 residues. The CDR3 is CASSLDRGGNTIYF. CDR3 nucleotides: TGCGCCAGCAGCTTAGACAGGGGAGGAAACACCATATATTTT.

The J gene is TRBJ1-1, the V gene TRBV6-1, with TRBD1 matching 7 bases. Trimming cost V 3 bases and J 1 base; bases outside gene matches: 5. Germline assignment: CDR1 MNHNS and CDR2 SASEGT. The CDR3 is 15 amino acids. DNA for the CDR3: TGTGCCAGCAGTGATCACCGGGACAGGAACACTGAAGCTTTCTTT. Protein product: CASSDHRDRNTEAFF.

The chain recombines TRBV30 with TRBJ2-1; TRBD2 matches at 9 bases. The CDR3 loop spans 14 amino acids. V was clipped by 4 bases and J by 7 bases; unmatched bases: 8. Germline loops: CDR1 GTSNPN, CDR2 SVGIG (reference sequence). DNA for the CDR3: TGTGCCTGGACGACTAGCGGAGGAGGGAATGAGCAGTTCTTC. Protein: CAWTTSGGGNEQFF.

This chain links TRBV4-3 with TRBJ2-3; D uncertain. Trimming left V 0 bases short and J 0 bases short, with 10 bases between. The CDR3 contains 16 residues. Germline V CDR1 and CDR2: LGHNA, YSLEER. CDR3 protein: CASSQESSESTDTQYF. CDR3 bases: TGCGCCAGCAGCCAAGAGTCGAGCGAAAGCACAGATACGCAGTATTTT.

The rearrangement links TRBV2 to TRBJ1-5; 10 bases match TRBD1. This CDR3 region has 14 residues. CDR1 and CDR2 (germline): SNHLY, FYNNEI. With V trimmed by 5 bases and J by 7 bases, 5 bases remained unmatched. The CDR3 spells CASSWDRGTQPQHF. Written as DNA, the CDR3 is TGTGCCAGCAGTTGGGACAGGGGTACCCAGCCCCAGCATTTT.

The sample holds one count of this clone. The V call is TRBV30, the J call TRBJ1-3, with D possibly being TRBD1 (5 bases). Between the trimmed V and J ends, which lost 3 bases and 4 bases, there was a span of 16 bases. From germline, CDR1 is GTSNPN and CDR2 SVGIG (reference sequence). This CDR3 spans 15 amino acids. Here the CDR3 reads CAWRLGRARGNTIYF. The CDR3 nucleotides are TGTGCCTGGAGATTGGGCAGGGCGAGGGGAAACACCATATATTTT.

The V gene is TRBV7-9, the J gene TRBJ1-4, with D possibly matching TRBD1 (6 bases). The germline CDR1 and CDR2 sequences are SEHNR and FQNEAQ (reference sequence). V lost 6 bases and J lost 0, with 11 bases in between. This CDR3 spans 15 amino acids. The CDR3 nucleotides read TGTGCCAGCAGTTCGGACAGCTCAACTAATGAAAAACTGTTTTTT. Its protein product is CASSSDSSTNEKLFF.

V and J are TRBV4-3 and TRBJ2-7; 7 positions agree with TRBD1. V lost 2 bases to trimming and J lost 6 bases; unmatched junction nucleotides: 10. The CDR3 has 15 amino acids. Germline-derived CDR1 and CDR2 are LGHNA and YSLEER. This CDR3 is CASSQTNPGQAEQYF. The CDR3 DNA follows: TGCGCCAGCAGCCAAACAAACCCTGGACAGGCCGAGCAGTACTTC.

This clone was observed once. The V and J genes are TRBV28 and TRBJ1-4; 10 bases align to TRBD1. Germline V CDR1 and CDR2: MDHEN, SYDVKM. V dropped 9 bases and J dropped 8; count of bases not matched to a gene: 3. This CDR3 comprises 12 residues. In DNA form, the CDR3 reads TGTGCCAGTGGACAGGGGGACGAAAAACTGTTTTTT. Encoded protein: CASGQGDEKLFF. Full variable domain (rest looked up from reference TRBV28 and TRBJ1-4): DVKVTQSSRYLVKRTGEKVFLECVQDMDHENMFWYRQDPGLGLRLIYFSYDVKMKEKGDIPEGYSVSREKKERFSLILESASTNQTSMYLCASGQGDEKLFFGSGTQLSVL.

The chain has TRBV10-2 and TRBJ2-1, with 10 nucleotides matching TRBD2. Germline loops: CDR1 WSHSY, CDR2 SAAADI. This CDR3 spans 14 amino acids. After removal of 6 bases from V and 8 bases from J, the junction contained 7 bases not matched to a gene. The CDR3 loop is CASRPGLALDEQFF. The CDR3 region has the DNA TGCGCCAGCAGGCCGGGACTAGCGTTAGATGAGCAGTTCTTC.

This clone was observed a single time. V and J are TRBV5-6 and TRBJ1-1, with TRBD1 matching 7 bases. V was pared by 5 bases and J by 5 bases, with 9 bases of the junction left unmatched. The germline V gene encodes CDR1 SGHDT and CDR2 YYEEEE. The CDR3 is 14 amino acids. The CDR3 nucleotides read TGTGCCAGCAGTCCCTCGGACAGGTGGACTGAAGCTTTCTTT. It codes for CASSPSDRWTEAFF.

The chain joins TRBV10-3 to TRBJ2-7, with a tentative D call TRBD1 (6 bases). V gave up 3 bases and J gave up 0 bases, with 9 bases separating them. CDR1 is ENHRY and CDR2 is SYGVKD in the germline V gene. This CDR3 spans 14 amino acids. CDR3 nucleotide sequence: TGTGCCATCAGTGAATCAGGGGCCTCCTACGAGCAGTACTTC. It yields the protein CAISESGASYEQYF.

This rearrangement joins TRBV11-3 to TRBJ2-2; D perhaps matches TRBD2 (5 bases). CDR1 is SGHNT, CDR2 YENEEA, per germline. The V gene lost 10 bases and the J gene lost 4 bases, with 19 bases spanning the gap. This CDR3 region has 15 residues. The CDR3, as DNA: TGTGCCACCCGGGAAGGGTTAGGGATCACCGGGGAGCTGTTTTTT. Amino acid sequence: CATREGLGITGELFF.

J is TRBJ1-2 and V is TRBV19; TRBD1 might be the D (5 bases). The germline CDR1 and CDR2 sequences are LNHDA and SQIVND (reference sequence). This CDR3 has 16 amino acids. Trimming stripped 0 bases from V and 0 bases from J, with 11 bases between. CDR3 protein: CASSIEAGPANYGYTF. The CDR3, as DNA: TGTGCCAGTAGTATAGAAGCGGGGCCTGCTAACTATGGCTACACCTTC.

The chain uses TRBV24-1 and TRBJ1-1; 7 nucleotides agree with TRBD1. Germline V gene data show CDR1 as KGHDR and CDR2 as SFDVKD. V was clipped by 5 bases and J by 7 bases; unmatched bases: 9. The CDR3 totals 14 residues. CDR3 DNA: TGTGCCACCAGTGGTCAACAGGGGTTGGTTGAAGCTTTCTTT. Its protein is CATSGQQGLVEAFF.

V is TRBV6-5 and J is TRBJ2-7, with 8 bases aligning to TRBD2. From germline, CDR1 is MNHEY and CDR2 SVGAGI. The junction had 7 bases not matched to a gene; V was cut back by 8 bases and J by 4 bases. The CDR3 sequence is 13 residues long. CDR3 residues: CASAGTRGYEQYF. The CDR3 nucleotides read TGTGCCAGCGCGGGGACTAGGGGGTACGAGCAGTACTTC.

The chain combines TRBV7-3 with TRBJ2-2; TRBD2 aligns across 13 bases. This CDR3 contains 15 residues. The V gene end was trimmed by 5 bases and the J gene end by 6 bases; junction bases not matched to a gene: 3. Germline V CDR1 and CDR2: SGHTA, FQGTGA. The CDR3 reads CASSPGLAGSGELFF. CDR3 sequence (DNA): TGTGCCAGCAGCCCGGGACTAGCGGGATCCGGGGAGCTGTTTTTT.

J is TRBJ2-1 and V is TRBV5-6; tentatively, D is TRBD1 (6 bases). CDR1 and CDR2 from the germline V gene are SGHDT and YYEEEE. V was cut by 2 bases and J by 14 bases, with 14 bases left in between. CDR3 length equals 12 residues. CDR3 sequence reads: CASSLLQGSKFF. The CDR3 DNA sequence: TGTGCCAGCAGCTTATTACAGGGATCGAAGTTCTTC. The whole variable domain, filled in from reference TRBV5-6 and TRBJ2-1, reads DAGVTQSPTHLIKTRGQQVTLRCSPKSGHDTVSWYQQALGQGPQFIFQYYEEEERQRGNFPDRFSGHQFPNYSSELNVNALLLGDSALYLCASSLLQGSKFFGPGTRLTVL.

J is TRBJ1-2 and V is TRBV29-1; TRBD1 matches at 9 bases. CDR1 and CDR2 (germline): SQVTM, ANQGSEA. The J segment lost 0 bases and the V segment lost 4 bases, leaving 6 bases of the junction unmatched. There are 15 residues in the CDR3. The CDR3 reads CSVATGGRANYGYTF. DNA for the CDR3: TGCAGCGTTGCTACAGGGGGCAGGGCTAACTATGGCTACACCTTC.

The chain joins TRBV6-2 or TRBV6-3 to TRBJ1-5; D remains unclear. CDR1 MNHEY and CDR2 SVGEGT come from the germline V gene. The CDR3 totals 16 residues. V lost 0 bases to trimming and J lost 2 bases, with 11 bases between them. CDR3 in amino acids: CASSYSRGNGNQPQHF. DNA for the CDR3: TGTGCCAGCAGTTACTCGCGGGGAAACGGCAATCAGCCCCAGCATTTT.